The T cell receptor (beta chain) under discussion was sequenced for a study of shared clonotypes between healthy human individuals. Per germline, CDR1 SNHLY and CDR2 FYNNEI. This CDR3 contains 16 residues. With 7 bases removed from V and 3 bases from J, the gap between germline ends came to 18 bases. Some clones are missing from TCRdb's copy, which holds only in-frame ones; the method was immunoSEQ multiplex PCR. The table shows under 200,000 clones, with 85% to 95% occurring only once. The table lists this clone with a count of one. The rearrangement links TRBV2 to TRBJ1-4; TRBD1 might be the D (6 bases). The sample comprised naive CD4+ T cells sorted from blood. The sample's subset: CD45RA+ positively selected. The TCR originated in a woman aged 25 to 45 in good health. The CDR3 loop reads CASILVGGGANEKLFF. The CDR3 DNA is TGTGCCAGCATTCTGGTAGGGGGGGGAGCTAATGAAAAACTGTTTTTT.